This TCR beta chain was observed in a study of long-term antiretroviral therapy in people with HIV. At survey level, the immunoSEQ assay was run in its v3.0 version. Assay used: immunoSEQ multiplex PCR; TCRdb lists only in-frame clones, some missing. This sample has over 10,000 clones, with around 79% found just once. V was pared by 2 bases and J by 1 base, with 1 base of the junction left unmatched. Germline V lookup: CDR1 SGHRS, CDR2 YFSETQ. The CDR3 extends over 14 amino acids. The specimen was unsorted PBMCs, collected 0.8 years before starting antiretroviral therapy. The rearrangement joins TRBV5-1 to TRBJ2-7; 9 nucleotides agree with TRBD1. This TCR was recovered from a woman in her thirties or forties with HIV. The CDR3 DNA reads TGCGCCAGCAGCTTTGGGACAGGGTCCTACGAGCAGTACTTC. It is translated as CASSFGTGSYEQYF.